Below are 19 T cell receptor beta chains sequenced from a single sample in a study of blood T cells in healthy people across ages. A second about 7 to 11 cycle PCR used barcoded and J-beta primers. MiXCR, run by TCRdb on the 5' RACE reads, gives a single entry per CDR3 protein. The profile shows hundreds of thousands of distinct CDR3 sequences, around 24% of them singletons. Separately, the same data were catalogued under a study of T cells of mothers and their children.

Material: blood. The receptors come from a boy between 10 and 17 years old in good health.

This chain connects TRBV20-1 to TRBJ2-3; D remains ambiguous. Trimming shortened V by 6 bases and J by 4 bases, and 14 bases separated the two germline ends. The V gene's germline CDR1 is DFQATT and CDR2 SNEGSKA (reference sequence). This CDR3 is built from 13 residues. The CDR3 here is CSALGLPADTQYF. Here the CDR3 DNA reads TGCAGTGCCCTGGGATTGCCCGCAGATACGCAGTATTTT.

This clonotype was counted between two and nine times. The chain uses TRBV9 and TRBJ1-2; 10 bases line up with TRBD1. Germline V lookup: CDR1 SGDLS, CDR2 YYNGEE. The CDR3 has 13 residues. With 2 bases clipped from V and 7 bases from J, the junction kept 2 bases outside the gene matches. The CDR3 nucleotides are TGTGCCAGCAGCGTGTGGGACAGGGGTGGCTACACCTTC. Protein product: CASSVWDRGGYTF.

The CDR3 DNA reads TGTGCCAGCAGTCAGGCCAGCGGGGGGACTTACGAGCAGTACTTC. It specifies CASSQASGGTYEQYF. The chain joins TRBV12-3 or TRBV12-4 to TRBJ2-7; 9 bases line up with TRBD2. After removal of 5 bases from V and 4 bases from J, the junction contained 9 bases not matched to a gene. The CDR3 loop spans 15 amino acids.

The genes are TRBV29-1 and TRBJ2-7; D might be TRBD2 (7 bases). Looked up from germline, CDR1 is SQVTM and CDR2 is ANQGSEA. V was cut by 0 bases and J by 3 bases, with 21 bases left in between. The CDR3 totals 17 residues. CDR3 sequence (DNA): TGCAGCGTTGAAGATCCTGGCGGGGGCGTAGCTGTCTACGAGCAGTACTTC. This sequence encodes CSVEDPGGGVAVYEQYF.

This clonotype was recorded a few times. The chain carries TRBV11-1 and TRBJ2-5; D might be TRBD1 or TRBD2, each matching 5 bases. CDR3 length equals 14 residues. Germline CDR1 reads SGHAT; CDR2 reads FQDESV (reference sequence). V lost 5 bases to trimming and J lost 5 bases, with 15 bases between them. The CDR3 DNA follows: TGTGCCAGCAGCCGGGACGGACCCTGGGAGACCCAGTACTTC. It translates to CASSRDGPWETQYF.

V is TRBV20-1 and J is TRBJ2-1; 7 bases line up with TRBD1. The germline CDR1 and CDR2 sequences are DFQATT and SNEGSKA (reference sequence). CDR3 size: 12 residues. V lost 3 bases, J lost 8 bases, and 4 bases stayed unmatched. The CDR3, as DNA: TGCAGTGCTAGGGTTCAGGGGGATGAGCAGTTCTTC. This encodes CSARVQGDEQFF.

This clonotype was counted between two and nine times. The V gene is TRBV12-3 or TRBV12-4, the J gene TRBJ2-7, with D uncertain. The CDR3 totals 14 residues. Between the trimmed V and J ends, which lost 5 bases and 1 base, there was a span of 12 bases. CDR3 coding DNA: TGTGCCAGCAGTCACGGATTTCTGTCCTACGAGCAGTACTTC. It codes for CASSHGFLSYEQYF.

As to this clonotype: A junction end diverges from the germline sequence, so it may reflect a read error. This chain links TRBV7-9 with TRBJ1-5, with 8 positions matching TRBD1. CDR1 SEHNR and CDR2 FQNEAQ come from the germline V gene (reference sequence). The CDR3 totals 15 residues. CDR3 region: CASSTDRESNQPQHF. The CDR3 region has the DNA TGTGCCAGCAGCACGGACAGGGAAAGCAATCAGCCACAGCATTTT.

This clonotype turned up a few times. A read error may produce the germline difference seen at one junction end. The chain couples TRBV7-2 to TRBJ1-4; no firm D call. Looked up from germline, CDR1 is SGHTA and CDR2 is FQGNSA. The CDR3 extends over 14 amino acids. As DNA, the CDR3 is TGTGCCTGCAGCGTCAGAGCAACTAATGAAAAACTGTTTTTT. Protein: CACSVRATNEKLFF.

A note on this clonotype: At one end the junction does not follow the germline gene, possibly because of a read error. The V and J genes are TRBV4-1 and TRBJ2-1, with D uncertain. Germline V CDR1 and CDR2: MGHRA, YSYEKL. CDR3 length: 16 amino acids. CDR3 protein: CVSSQEQQSSYNEQFF. The CDR3 region has the DNA TGCGTCAGCAGCCAAGAGCAGCAAAGCTCCTACAATGAGCAGTTCTTC.

J is TRBJ2-7 and V is TRBV10-3; D might be TRBD2 (7 bases). The CDR3 length is 14 residues. Germline CDR1 is ENHRY and CDR2 is SYGVKD. V lost 8 bases and J 5 bases, leaving 19 bases between the germline ends. The CDR3 DNA reads TGTGCCATCGGTCCTGGCCGGGGGGCCGACGAGCAGTACTTC. Its translation: CAIGPGRGADEQYF.

The rearrangement joins TRBV7-9 to TRBJ2-7, with 9 nucleotides matching TRBD1. This CDR3 region has 15 residues. CDR1 and CDR2 from the germline V gene are SEHNR and FQNEAQ (reference sequence). The V and J ends lost 5 bases and 3 bases, in that order; junction bases with no gene match: 8. The CDR3 coding sequence is TGTGCCAGCAGCCCCCAGACAGGGGGAGTCTACGAGCAGTACTTC. This sequence encodes CASSPQTGGVYEQYF.

The genes are TRBV5-1 and TRBJ2-4; D is ambiguous. V lost 5 bases and J 3 bases, leaving 15 bases between the germline ends. The V gene's germline CDR1 is SGHRS and CDR2 YFSETQ. The CDR3 is made up of 15 amino acids. The CDR3 bases are TGCGCCAGCAGGGGCCGAGGCCTCCTCAAAAACATTCAGTACTTC. Translating gives CASRGRGLLKNIQYF.

V is TRBV5-1 and J is TRBJ1-5, with D maybe TRBD1 (5 bases). V shed 0 bases and J shed 5 bases, with 9 bases lying between them. Germline-derived CDR1 and CDR2 are SGHRS and YFSETQ. CDR3 length equals 14 residues. In nucleotides, the CDR3 is TGCGCCAGCAGCTTGGGGGGCGCCGATCAGCCCCAGCATTTT. Translated, it gives CASSLGGADQPQHF.

This clonotype was picked up a small number of times. CDR3 protein: CASSQVRGEKLFF. CDR3 nucleotides: TGCGCCAGCAGCCAAGTGAGGGGAGAAAAACTGTTTTTT. The gene calls are TRBV4-1 and TRBJ1-4; D is perhaps TRBD1 (5 bases). Trimming left V 1 base short and J 8 bases short, with 8 bases between. The length of the CDR3 is 13 residues. CDR1 is MGHRA, CDR2 YSYEKL, per germline.

This sequence joins TRBV4-2 and TRBJ1-4, with a tentative D call TRBD1 (5 bases). V shed 1 base and J shed 15 bases, with 12 bases lying between them. Germline CDR1 and CDR2: LGHNA and YNFKEQ. The CDR3 consists of 12 residues. The CDR3 DNA is TGTGCCAGCAGCCAAGTCCCAGGGATTTTGTTTTTT. Translating gives CASSQVPGILFF.

The chain has TRBV20-1 and TRBJ1-2; TRBD1 aligns across 8 bases. Germline-derived CDR1 and CDR2 are DFQATT and SNEGSKA (reference sequence). The CDR3 consists of 13 residues. V gave up 3 bases and J gave up 4 bases; unmatched junction bases: 4. The CDR3 DNA reads TGCAGTGCTAGCAAACAGGGGGGCTATGGCTACACCTTC. Translation: CSASKQGGYGYTF.

This clonotype was counted a few times. CDR3 bases: TGCGCCAGCAGCGACATAGCGTCTACAGATACGCAGTATTTT. Its translation: CASSDIASTDTQYF. This chain connects TRBV5-1 to TRBJ2-3, with D possibly being TRBD2 (5 bases). The CDR3 runs to 14 residues. With 4 bases removed from V and 3 bases from J, the gap between germline ends came to 12 bases. Germline V CDR1 and CDR2: SGHRS, YFSETQ.

The gene calls are TRBV27 and TRBJ1-4; 7 bases match TRBD1. The CDR3 is made up of 12 amino acids. The V and J ends lost 2 bases and 12 bases, in that order; junction bases with no gene match: 3. Germline V gene sequence: CDR1 MNHEY, CDR2 SMNVEV (reference sequence). DNA for the CDR3: TGTGCCAGCAGTTTAGCCCAGGGGGAACTGTTTTTT. Encoded protein: CASSLAQGELFF.